Below are 11 T cell receptor beta chains sequenced from a single sample in a study of T cells after yellow fever vaccination. TCRdb analysed the 5' RACE reads with MiXCR anew, one entry per CDR3 protein. This sample has 620,000 or so distinct CDR3 sequences, with approximately 13% found just once. The sequencing used PBMCs, collected on the day of the yellow fever booster vaccination. These receptors were taken from a man aged 25 to 45 who received the YFV17D yellow fever vaccine.

This CDR3 reads CASSTTKDSEAFF. The CDR3 DNA sequence: TGTGCCAGCAGCACAACCAAGGACAGTGAAGCTTTCTTT. The genes are TRBV7-2 and TRBJ1-1, with D possibly matching TRBD1 (6 bases). CDR1 and CDR2 (germline): SGHTA, FQGNSA. The V and J ends lost 5 bases and 7 bases respectively, with 14 bases between them. The CDR3 has 13 residues.

The chain uses TRBV28 and TRBJ1-2, with no clear D. This CDR3 has 14 amino acids. Germline loops: CDR1 MDHEN, CDR2 SYDVKM. The V end lost 2 bases, the J end lost 5 bases, and 12 bases lay between the germline ends. The CDR3 DNA is TGTGCCAGCAGTTTAGGCAGCGTACTTTATGGCTACACCTTC. This translates into CASSLGSVLYGYTF.

This clonotype was observed a handful of times. This chain joins TRBV20-1 and TRBJ1-1, with 10 bases identical to TRBD1. The V segment lost 2 bases and the J segment 4 bases; nucleotides outside the gene matches: 4. The CDR3 has 14 amino acids. Germline V gives CDR1 DFQATT, CDR2 SNEGSKA (reference sequence). The CDR3 region is CSARLTGGRTEAFF. CDR3 sequence (DNA): TGCAGTGCTAGACTGACAGGGGGCCGCACTGAAGCTTTCTTT.

A few counts support this clonotype. The chain links TRBV6-6 to TRBJ1-2; tentatively, D is TRBD1 (6 bases). CDR1 is MNHNY and CDR2 is SVGAGI in the germline V gene (reference sequence). Trimming stripped 7 bases from V and 4 bases from J, with 13 bases between. This CDR3 has 13 residues. The CDR3 protein is CASTTGTTYGYTF. The CDR3 DNA sequence: TGTGCCAGCACAACAGGGACGACCTATGGCTACACCTTC.

This clonotype was seen a few times. J is TRBJ2-7 and V is TRBV18; D tentatively reads TRBD1 or TRBD2 (5 bases each). The germline gives CDR1 KGHSH, CDR2 LQKENI. V was cut by 0 bases and J by 2 bases, with 17 bases left in between. The CDR3 length is 17 residues. DNA of the CDR3: TGTGCCAGCTCACCACCGGCAGCTCCTAAGGGACCCTACGAGCAGTACTTC. Protein product: CASSPPAAPKGPYEQYF. Full variable domain (missing parts from reference TRBV18 and TRBJ2-7): NAGVMQNPRHLVRRRGQEARLRCSPMKGHSHVYWYRQLPEEGLKFMVYLQKENIIDESGMPKERFSAEFPKEGPSILRIQQVVRGDSAAYFCASSPPAAPKGPYEQYFGPGTRLTVT.

CDR3 amino acids: CASSLAGGANLLNEQFF. DNA of the CDR3: TGCGCCAGCAGCTTGGCCGGAGGGGCCAATCTCTTGAATGAGCAGTTCTTC. The chain couples TRBV5-1 to TRBJ2-1; D may be TRBD2 (6 bases). Germline assignment: CDR1 SGHRS and CDR2 YFSETQ. The V and J ends lost 0 bases and 7 bases respectively, with 20 bases between them. The CDR3 contains 17 residues.

The chain employs TRBV28 and TRBJ2-3, with no clear D. The CDR3 consists of 18 residues. Trimming cost V 4 bases and J 0 bases, with 20 bases left between them. The germline V gene has CDR1 MDHEN and CDR2 SYDVKM. The CDR3 protein is CASSSQLRLTTSTDTQYF. The CDR3 DNA sequence: TGTGCCAGCAGTTCACAACTCCGCCTTACGACTAGCACAGATACGCAGTATTTT.

The CDR3 here is CASSYVGGKSEKLFF. DNA for the CDR3: TGTGCCAGCAGCTATGTGGGGGGGAAGAGTGAAAAACTGTTTTTT. The V and J genes are TRBV7-9 and TRBJ1-4; possibly TRBD1 for D (5 bases). CDR1 and CDR2 from the germline V gene are SEHNR and FQNEAQ (reference sequence). The CDR3 runs to 15 residues. Deletions cut 4 bases from V and 7 bases from J, with 16 bases between.

J is TRBJ2-3 and V is TRBV7-2, with TRBD2 matching 9 bases. V shed 2 bases and J 1 base; nucleotides not matched to a gene: 4. Germline CDR1 SGHTA, CDR2 FQGNSA. The CDR3 has 16 residues. CDR3 loop: CASSLFASGGTDTQYF. As DNA, the CDR3 is TGTGCCAGCAGCTTATTCGCTAGCGGGGGCACAGATACGCAGTATTTT.

There are a few counts of this clonotype. V is TRBV12-3 or TRBV12-4 and J is TRBJ1-6, with 11 nucleotides matching TRBD1. Trimming took 6 bases from V and 8 from J; bases not matched to a gene: 3. This CDR3 is 14 amino acids long. DNA of the CDR3: TGTGCCAGCAGAGGACAGGGGGCTTATTCACCCCTCCACTTT. This encodes CASRGQGAYSPLHF.

This clonotype was detected a few times. This chain joins TRBV7-9 and TRBJ2-5, with D unresolved. Trimming took off 4 bases at V and 1 base at J, with 16 bases between the two ends. The CDR3 is 16 residues long. CDR1 and CDR2 from the germline V gene are SEHNR and FQNEAQ (reference sequence). CDR3 in amino acids: CASSSTLRLGQETQYF. The CDR3 DNA reads TGTGCCAGCAGCTCCACCCTAAGGCTAGGCCAAGAGACCCAGTACTTC.